A selection of T cell receptor beta chains follows, all from one sample in a study of cytomegalovirus exposure and HLA in healthy donors. Repertoires were generated with immunoSEQ multiplex PCR, while TCRdb's copy carries only in-frame clones and drops some. The table records 200,000 or so clones, 65% to 85% of them present only once. Sequenced: PBMCs. These receptors originate from a boy aged 2 to 10 in good health and CMV-seronegative. Both conserved end residues are part of each CDR3.

V gene,J gene,CDR3 protein
TRBV25-1,TRBJ1-1,CASSEGAGFGAFF
TRBV30,TRBJ2-2,CAWKNGGAAGELFF
TRBV5-1,TRBJ1-2,CASSTGTPYGYTF
TRBV5-1,TRBJ1-2,CASSLGSEGGYTF
TRBV7-2,TRBJ1-6,CASSLAFGPSALHF
TRBV6-6,TRBJ2-1,CASRRLANPYNEQFF
TRBV4-1,TRBJ1-5,CASSIRQGTNQPQHF
TRBV27,TRBJ1-6,CASSALSSGNSPLHF
TRBV6-1,TRBJ1-2,CASSEVVRPARAF
TRBV7-6,TRBJ2-1,CASSLLAGSYNEQFF
TRBV7-2,TRBJ2-7,CASSLRTSGVWEQYF
TRBV30,TRBJ2-4,CAWSIERGTSVAKNIQYF
TRBV7-2,NA,CASSSGTSSEQYF
TRBV18,TRBJ1-4,CASSQNRGQEEKLFF
TRBV5-1,TRBJ1-1,CASSSSGTGGTEAFF
TRBV2,TRBJ1-4,CASSRDRGNEKLFF
TRBV29-1,TRBJ1-2,CSVEGQGVGYTF
TRBV7-9,TRBJ2-7,CASSLTDSYEQYF
TRBV11-1,TRBJ1-1,CASRQGNTEAFF
TRBV21-1,TRBJ1-2,CASSKDTVNPLYGYTF
TRBV7-2,TRBJ2-7,CASSLASGGAKEQYF
TRBV11-1,TRBJ2-5,CASSPLAGTTEGGETQYF
TRBV5-4,TRBJ2-3,CASTLGGSGGGSTDTQYF
TRBV9,TRBJ2-3,CASSRLWLAGSGSGTDTQYF
TRBV4-2,TRBJ1-1,CASSQERGGTEAFF
TRBV7-3,TRBJ2-1,CASSPRAGGLRDEQFF
TRBV30,TRBJ1-1,CAWRFGQGGTEAFF
TRBV5-5,TRBJ2-7,CASSLPLRGRTYEQYF
TRBV30,TRBJ2-3,CAVVRGVADTQYF
TRBV29-1,TRBJ2-3,CSVVSYRSTDTQYF